This TCR beta chain was identified in a study of shared clonotypes between healthy human individuals. Study-level points and caveats: Compared with memory subsets, naive subsets generally had larger estimated richness. Large depth notwithstanding, sorted-subset sequencing proved incomplete by rarefaction.

Investigators divided CD4+ cells into CD45RA+ naive and CD45RA-negative memory subsets. The CDR3 is 12 residues long. With 0 bases removed from V and 10 bases from J, the gap between germline ends came to 8 bases. Per germline, CDR1 SGDLS and CDR2 YYNGEE. Note on this clone: Its target is unknown. Other DNA sequences in the same sample also yield this CDR3.

The method was immunoSEQ multiplex PCR; TCRdb's version includes in-frame clones alone and lacks a portion of them. The table has 1,400,000 or so clones, about 98.5% seen once. The receptor comes from a man aged 25 to 40 in good health. This chain connects TRBV9 to TRBJ2-1; a possible D gene is TRBD2 (6 bases). The sequenced sample consisted of naive CD4+ T cells sorted from blood. Subset in this sample: CD45RA+ positively selected. This CDR3 is CASSVVSGEQFF. In DNA form, the CDR3 reads TGTGCCAGCAGCGTAGTTAGCGGAGAGCAGTTCTTC. Drawing the rest from reference TRBV9 and TRBJ2-1, the complete variable domain is DSGVTQTPKHLITATGQRVTLRCSPRSGDLSVYWYQQSLDQGLQFLIQYYNGEERAKGNILERFSAQQFPDLHSELNLSSLELGDSALYFCASSVVSGEQFFGPGTRLTVL.